This TCR beta chain came from a study of blood T cells in healthy people across ages. The CDR3 has 16 amino acids. V dropped 4 bases and J dropped 4; count of bases not matched to a gene: 9. CDR1 is KGHDR and CDR2 is SFDVKD in the germline V gene. With a J-beta primer mix and a sample-barcoded 5' primer, a second PCR ran about 7 to 12 cycles. Tagging of each cDNA molecule was performed by a template-switch adaptor with 12 random nucleotides. One entry per CDR3 protein, called by TCRdb with MiXCR from the 5' RACE reads. The data hold fewer than 800,000 distinct CDR3 sequences, with roughly 25% observed a single time. The data were also submitted as part of a second study, on T cells of mothers and their children. From that paper: Each child contributed approximately 2.9 million TCR beta CDR3 reads, while each mother contributed over 9 million.

The clonotype originates from a boy between 5 and 17 years old in good health. The chain has TRBV24-1 and TRBJ2-1; 7 nucleotides agree with TRBD2. Input material: blood. The CDR3 DNA is TGTGCCACCAGTGACTCCAGGGAGGGGAGATACAATGAGCAGTTCTTC. Protein: CATSDSREGRYNEQFF.